This passage covers 12 T cell receptor beta chains from one sample sequenced in a study of blood T cell repertoires in COVID-19. Here immunoSEQ multiplex PCR was the method, and the copy in TCRdb shows in-frame clones only, minus some. The repertoire includes roughly 200,000 clones, approximately 80% of them detected once, and around 9% sits in the top ten. Source material: PBMCs or T cells enriched from blood (not recorded which). The receptors stem from a man between 35 and 55 years old who had recovered from COVID-19.

The chain is built from TRBV12-5 and TRBJ1-1; D gene uncertain. The V end lost 0 bases, the J end lost 0 bases, and 11 bases lay between the germline ends. Germline assignment: CDR1 LGHNT and CDR2 FRNRAP. This CDR3 is 16 amino acids long. The CDR3 spells CASGLVRGNLNTEAFF. The CDR3 DNA reads as TGTGCTAGTGGTTTGGTACGGGGAAATCTGAACACTGAAGCTTTCTTT.

This sequence joins TRBV30 and TRBJ1-2, with 9 positions matching TRBD1. CDR1 and CDR2 (germline): GTSNPN, SVGIG (reference sequence). The trim removed 2 bases at V and 3 bases at J, leaving 7 bases unmatched. The CDR3 runs 15 residues. CDR3 amino acids: CAWSTRRTGDYGYTF. The CDR3 DNA reads as TGTGCCTGGAGTACCCGTCGGACAGGGGACTATGGCTACACCTTC.

This chain connects TRBV2 to TRBJ1-2; 7 nucleotides align to TRBD1. J gave up 4 bases and V 4 bases, and 6 bases lay outside the gene matches. The CDR3 is 14 residues long. Germline values: CDR1 SNHLY, CDR2 FYNNEI. In DNA form, the CDR3 reads TGTGCCAGCAGTGCTCGACAGGGCGCCTATGGCTACACCTTC. This translates into CASSARQGAYGYTF.

The chain links TRBV19 to TRBJ2-7; 7 bases map to TRBD1. The CDR3 has 15 amino acids. Trimming cost V 3 bases and J 6 bases; bases outside gene matches: 11. The V gene's germline CDR1 is LNHDA and CDR2 SQIVND (reference sequence). Here the CDR3 DNA reads TGTGCCAGTAGTATCGGGACAGCCGGTTATGGCGAGCAGTACTTC. Protein sequence: CASSIGTAGYGEQYF. The complete variable domain, with remaining parts taken from reference TRBV19 and TRBJ2-7, reads DGGITQSPKYLFRKEGQNVTLSCEQNLNHDAMYWYRQDPGQGLRLIYYSQIVNDFQKGDIAEGYSVSREKKESFPLTVTSAQKNPTAFYLCASSIGTAGYGEQYFGPGTRLTVT.

This clone was recorded only once. This rearrangement joins TRBV9 to TRBJ2-1, with TRBD2 matching over 7 bases. V was clipped by 4 bases and J by 2 bases; unmatched bases: 9. The CDR3 has 16 residues. Looked up from germline, CDR1 is SGDLS and CDR2 is YYNGEE. CDR3 coding DNA: TGTGCCAGCAGCCCCCAGTCCAGCGGGGCCTACAATGAGCAGTTCTTC. Encoded protein: CASSPQSSGAYNEQFF.

This rearrangement joins TRBV4-2 to TRBJ1-5, with a possible D match to TRBD1 (6 bases). The CDR3 loop spans 15 amino acids. The germline gives CDR1 LGHNA, CDR2 YNFKEQ. Trimming pared 0 bases from V and 4 bases from J, leaving 10 bases between. CDR3 DNA sequence: TGTGCCAGCAGCCAAGAAGACAGGCAAAATCAGCCCCAGCATTTT. Amino acids: CASSQEDRQNQPQHF.

This clone was picked up one time. This chain connects TRBV6-5 to TRBJ2-1; TRBD2 agrees at 10 bases. The CDR3 length is 15 residues. The germline gives CDR1 MNHEY, CDR2 SVGAGI. Trimming at V came to 6 bases and at J to 10 bases, leaving 12 bases not matched to a gene. CDR3 residues: CASSPSASGRGEQFF. The DNA for the CDR3 is TGTGCCAGCAGCCCGAGTGCTAGCGGGAGAGGGGAGCAGTTCTTC.

The chain joins TRBV5-4 to TRBJ1-2; D gene ambiguous. In germline, CDR1 is SGHNT, CDR2 YYREEE (reference sequence). Trimming cost V 2 bases and J 3 bases, with 8 bases left between them. CDR3 length: 13 residues. CDR3 region: CASSFTEYYGYTF. DNA of the CDR3: TGTGCCAGCAGCTTTACAGAATACTATGGCTACACCTTC.

The chain links TRBV27 to TRBJ1-1, with 8 bases lining up with TRBD1. The CDR3 is 18 residues long. Trimming removed 8 bases from V and 7 bases from J; junction bases left unmatched: 24. Germline V gene lookup returns CDR1 MNHEY and CDR2 SMNVEV (reference sequence). CDR3 in amino acids: CASRLLTGQGAYTGEAFF. The CDR3 DNA follows: TGTGCCAGCCGACTACTTACCGGACAGGGAGCTTATACGGGTGAAGCTTTCTTT.

The chain joins TRBV3-1 (or the pseudogene TRBV3-2) to TRBJ2-1; possibly TRBD1 for D (5 bases). The CDR3 extends over 16 amino acids. Germline V CDR1 and CDR2: LGHDT, YNNKEL (reference sequence). V lost 3 bases, J lost 8 bases, and 20 bases lay in between. Written as DNA, the CDR3 is TGTGCCAGCAGCCAGGCCCAGGAAAGGGGCCGCTATGAGCAGTTCTTC. Its translation is CASSQAQERGRYEQFF.

V usage is TRBV23-1 and J usage is TRBJ1-6; 8 bases fit TRBD1. TRBV23-1 has ORF status, its function being uncertain. CDR3 length equals 19 residues. V was clipped by 6 bases and J by 0 bases; unmatched bases: 13. Written as DNA, the CDR3 is TGCGCCAGCAGCCAGTCCCGGGCAGGGGGCATCTCCTATAATTCACCCCTCCACTTT. Protein product: CASSQSRAGGISYNSPLHF.

The J gene is TRBJ2-7, the V gene TRBV18, with unresolved D. This CDR3 is 11 amino acids long. V was cut by 6 bases and J by 5 bases, with 8 bases left in between. CDR1 and CDR2 from the germline V gene are KGHSH and LQKENI. The CDR3: CASSPSDEQYF. CDR3 sequence (DNA): TGTGCCAGCTCTCCTTCCGACGAGCAGTACTTC.